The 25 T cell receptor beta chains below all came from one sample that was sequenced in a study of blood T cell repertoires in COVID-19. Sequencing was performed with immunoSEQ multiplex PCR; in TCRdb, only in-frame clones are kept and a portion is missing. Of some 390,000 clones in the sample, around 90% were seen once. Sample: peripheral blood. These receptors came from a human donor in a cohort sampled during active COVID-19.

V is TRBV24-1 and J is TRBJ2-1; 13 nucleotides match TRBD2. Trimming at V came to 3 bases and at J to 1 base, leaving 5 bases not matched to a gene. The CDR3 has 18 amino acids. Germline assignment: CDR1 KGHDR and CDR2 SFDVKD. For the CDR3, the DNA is TGTGCCACCAGTGATCGCCGGACTAGCGGGGGTTCCTACAATGAGCAGTTCTTC. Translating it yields CATSDRRTSGGSYNEQFF.

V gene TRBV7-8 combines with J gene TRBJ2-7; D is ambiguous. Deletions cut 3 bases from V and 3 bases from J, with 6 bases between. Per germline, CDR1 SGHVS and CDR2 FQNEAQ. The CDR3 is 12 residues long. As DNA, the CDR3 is TGTGCCAGCAGCTTCCAGAACTACGAGCAGTACTTC. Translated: CASSFQNYEQYF. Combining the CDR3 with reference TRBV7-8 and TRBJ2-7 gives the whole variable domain GAGVSQSPRYKVAKRGQDVALRCDPISGHVSLFWYQQALGQGPEFLTYFQNEAQLDKSGLPSDRFFAERPEGSVSTLKIQRTQQEDSAVYLCASSFQNYEQYFGPGTRLTVT.

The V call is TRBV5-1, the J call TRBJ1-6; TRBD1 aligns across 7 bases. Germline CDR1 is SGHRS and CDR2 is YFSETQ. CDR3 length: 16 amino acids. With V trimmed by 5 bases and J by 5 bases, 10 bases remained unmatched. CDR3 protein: CASRERQGLNNSPLHF. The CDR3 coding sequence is TGCGCCAGCAGAGAACGACAGGGTTTGAATAATTCACCCCTCCACTTT.

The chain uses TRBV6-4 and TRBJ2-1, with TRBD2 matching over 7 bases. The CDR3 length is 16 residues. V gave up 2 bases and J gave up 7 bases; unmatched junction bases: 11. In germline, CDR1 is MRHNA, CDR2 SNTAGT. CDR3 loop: CASSDLPSGMSNEQFF. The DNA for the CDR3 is TGTGCCAGCAGTGACCTCCCCAGCGGGATGTCGAATGAGCAGTTCTTC.

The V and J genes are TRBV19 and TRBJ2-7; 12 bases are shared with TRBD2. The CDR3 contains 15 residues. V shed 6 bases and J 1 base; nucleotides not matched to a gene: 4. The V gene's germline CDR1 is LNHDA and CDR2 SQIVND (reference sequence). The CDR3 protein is CASSWTSGTSYEQYF. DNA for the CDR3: TGTGCCAGTAGCTGGACTAGCGGGACTTCCTACGAGCAGTACTTC.

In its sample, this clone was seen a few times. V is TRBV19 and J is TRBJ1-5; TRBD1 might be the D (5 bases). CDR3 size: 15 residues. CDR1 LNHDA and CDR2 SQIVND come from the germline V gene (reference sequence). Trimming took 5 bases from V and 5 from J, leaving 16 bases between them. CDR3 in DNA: TGTGCCAGTAGTTATTCAGGGACTGCTCATCAGCCCCAGCATTTT. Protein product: CASSYSGTAHQPQHF.

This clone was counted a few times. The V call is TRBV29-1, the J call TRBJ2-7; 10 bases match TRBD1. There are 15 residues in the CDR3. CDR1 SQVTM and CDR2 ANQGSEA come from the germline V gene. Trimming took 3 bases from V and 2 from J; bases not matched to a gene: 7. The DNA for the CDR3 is TGCAGCGTTGAGGGACAGGGGACGCATACCTACGAGCAGTACTTC. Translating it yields CSVEGQGTHTYEQYF.

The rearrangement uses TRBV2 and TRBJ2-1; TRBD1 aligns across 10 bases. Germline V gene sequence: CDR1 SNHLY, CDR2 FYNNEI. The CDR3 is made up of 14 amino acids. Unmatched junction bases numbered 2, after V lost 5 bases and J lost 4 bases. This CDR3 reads CASSPGQGYNEQFF. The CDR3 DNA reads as TGTGCCAGCAGTCCGGGACAGGGGTACAATGAGCAGTTCTTC.

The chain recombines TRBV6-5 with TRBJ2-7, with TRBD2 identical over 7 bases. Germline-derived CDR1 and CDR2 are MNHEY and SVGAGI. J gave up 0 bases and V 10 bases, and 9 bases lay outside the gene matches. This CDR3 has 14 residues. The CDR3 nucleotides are TGTGCCATCTCAGAGCGGGGTAGCTCCTACGAGCAGTACTTC. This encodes CAISERGSSYEQYF.

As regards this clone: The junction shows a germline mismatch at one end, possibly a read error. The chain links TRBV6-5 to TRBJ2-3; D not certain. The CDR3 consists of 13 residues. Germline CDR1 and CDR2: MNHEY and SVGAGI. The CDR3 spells CASSDSYTDTQYF. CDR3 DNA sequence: TGTGCCAGCAGTGACTCCTACACAGATACGCAGTATTTT.

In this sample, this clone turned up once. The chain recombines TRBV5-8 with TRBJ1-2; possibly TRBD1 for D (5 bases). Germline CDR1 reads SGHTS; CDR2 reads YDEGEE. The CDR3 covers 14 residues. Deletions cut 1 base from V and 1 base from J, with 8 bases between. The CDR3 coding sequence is TGTGCCAGCAGCTTGAGGGGAATTAACTATGGCTACACCTTC. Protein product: CASSLRGINYGYTF.

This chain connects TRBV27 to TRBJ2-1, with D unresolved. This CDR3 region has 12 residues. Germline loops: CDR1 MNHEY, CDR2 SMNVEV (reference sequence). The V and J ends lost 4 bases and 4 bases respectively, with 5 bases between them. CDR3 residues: CASSSLYNEQFF. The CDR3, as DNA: TGTGCCAGCAGTTCGTTATACAATGAGCAGTTCTTC.

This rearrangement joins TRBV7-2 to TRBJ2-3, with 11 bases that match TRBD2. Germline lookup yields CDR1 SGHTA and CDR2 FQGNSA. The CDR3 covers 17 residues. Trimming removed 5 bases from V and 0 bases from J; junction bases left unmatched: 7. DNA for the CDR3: TGTGCCAGCAGCCAAGCTAGCGGGGGGACTAGCACAGATACGCAGTATTTT. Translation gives CASSQASGGTSTDTQYF.

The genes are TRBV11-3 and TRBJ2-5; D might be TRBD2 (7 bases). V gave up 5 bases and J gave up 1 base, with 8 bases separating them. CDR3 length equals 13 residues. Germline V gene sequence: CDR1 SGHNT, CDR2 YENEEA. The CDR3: CASSRGGQETQYF. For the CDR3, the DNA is TGTGCCAGCAGCAGGGGGGGCCAAGAGACCCAGTACTTC.

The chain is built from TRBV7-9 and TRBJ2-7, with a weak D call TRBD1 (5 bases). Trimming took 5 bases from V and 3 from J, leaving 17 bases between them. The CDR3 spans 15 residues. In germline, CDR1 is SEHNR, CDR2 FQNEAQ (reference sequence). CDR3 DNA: TGTGCCAGCAGCCTAACCCACAGGCCTCTCTACGAGCAGTACTTC. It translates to CASSLTHRPLYEQYF. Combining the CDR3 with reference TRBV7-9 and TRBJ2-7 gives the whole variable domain DTGVSQNPRHKITKRGQNVTFRCDPISEHNRLYWYRQTLGQGPEFLTYFQNEAQLEKSRLLSDRFSAERPKGSFSTLEIQRTEQGDSAMYLCASSLTHRPLYEQYFGPGTRLTVT.

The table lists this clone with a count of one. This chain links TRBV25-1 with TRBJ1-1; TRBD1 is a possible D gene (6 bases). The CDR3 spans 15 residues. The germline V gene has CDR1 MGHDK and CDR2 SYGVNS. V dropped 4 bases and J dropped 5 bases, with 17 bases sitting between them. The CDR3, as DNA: TGTGCCAGCAGTGTGACTGGGGGCGACTGGACTGAAGCTTTCTTT. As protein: CASSVTGGDWTEAFF. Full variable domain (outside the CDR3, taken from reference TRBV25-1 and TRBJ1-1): EADIYQTPRYLVIGTGKKITLECSQTMGHDKMYWYQQDPGMELHLIHYSYGVNSTEKGDLSSESTVSRIRTEHFPLTLESARPSHTSQYLCASSVTGGDWTEAFFGQGTRLTVV.

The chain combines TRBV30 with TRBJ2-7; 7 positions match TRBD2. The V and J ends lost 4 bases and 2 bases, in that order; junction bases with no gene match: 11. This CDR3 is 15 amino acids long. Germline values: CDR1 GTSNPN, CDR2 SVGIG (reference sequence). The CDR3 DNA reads TGTGCCTGGACCTCCGGACCGCGGGAGACCTACGAGCAGTACTTC. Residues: CAWTSGPRETYEQYF.

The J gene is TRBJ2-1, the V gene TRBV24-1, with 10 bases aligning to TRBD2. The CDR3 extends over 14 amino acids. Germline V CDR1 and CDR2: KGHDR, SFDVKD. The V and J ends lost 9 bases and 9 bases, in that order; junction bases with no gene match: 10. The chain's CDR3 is CATRGSSGSIEQFF. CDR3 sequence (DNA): TGTGCCACCCGAGGGTCTAGCGGGAGTATTGAGCAGTTCTTC.

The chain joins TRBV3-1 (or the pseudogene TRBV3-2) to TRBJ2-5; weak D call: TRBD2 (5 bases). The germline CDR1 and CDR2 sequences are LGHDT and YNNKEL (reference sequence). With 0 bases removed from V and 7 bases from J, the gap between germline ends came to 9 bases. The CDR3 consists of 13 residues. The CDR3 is CASSQERRRTQYF. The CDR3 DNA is TGTGCCAGCAGCCAAGAAAGGAGGCGGACCCAGTACTTC.

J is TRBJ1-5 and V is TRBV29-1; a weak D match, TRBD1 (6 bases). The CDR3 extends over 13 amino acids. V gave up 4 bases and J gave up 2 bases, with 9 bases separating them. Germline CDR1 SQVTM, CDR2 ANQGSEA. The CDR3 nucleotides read TGCAGCGTTGGGGGGGGGCGCAATCAGCCCCAGCATTTT. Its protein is CSVGGGRNQPQHF.

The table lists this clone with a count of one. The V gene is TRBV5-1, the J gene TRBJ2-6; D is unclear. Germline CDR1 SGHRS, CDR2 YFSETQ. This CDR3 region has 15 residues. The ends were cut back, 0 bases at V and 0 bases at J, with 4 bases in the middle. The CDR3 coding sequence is TGCGCCAGCAGCTTGGTGGCCTCTGGGGCCAACGTCCTGACTTTC. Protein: CASSLVASGANVLTF.

In nucleotides, the CDR3 is TGTGCCACCCAACCCCTATCGGGACAGAGAGAGACCCAGTACTTC. Encoded protein: CATQPLSGQRETQYF. The chain uses TRBV7-9 and TRBJ2-5, with 7 bases identical to TRBD1. Germline CDR1 and CDR2: SEHNR and FQNEAQ (reference sequence). CDR3 length: 15 residues. V was pared by 10 bases and J by 4 bases, with 15 bases of the junction left unmatched.

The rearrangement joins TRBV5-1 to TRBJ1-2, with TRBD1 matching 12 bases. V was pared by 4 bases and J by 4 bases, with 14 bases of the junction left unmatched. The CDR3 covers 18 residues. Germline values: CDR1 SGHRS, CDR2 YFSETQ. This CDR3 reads CASSPEGTGGEVAYGYTF. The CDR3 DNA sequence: TGCGCCAGCAGCCCAGAAGGGACAGGGGGCGAGGTTGCCTATGGCTACACCTTC.

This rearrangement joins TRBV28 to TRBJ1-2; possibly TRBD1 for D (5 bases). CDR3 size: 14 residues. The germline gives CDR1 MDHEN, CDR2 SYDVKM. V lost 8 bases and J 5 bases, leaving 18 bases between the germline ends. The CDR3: CASGRRGRTYGYTF. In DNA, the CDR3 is TGTGCCAGCGGCCGGAGGGGCAGGACTTATGGCTACACCTTC.

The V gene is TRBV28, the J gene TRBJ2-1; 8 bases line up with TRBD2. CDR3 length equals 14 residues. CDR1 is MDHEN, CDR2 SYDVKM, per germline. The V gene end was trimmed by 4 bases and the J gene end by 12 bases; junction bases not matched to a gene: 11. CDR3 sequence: CASSWTSRPQGQFF. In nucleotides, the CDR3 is TGTGCCAGCAGTTGGACTAGCCGCCCCCAGGGGCAGTTCTTC.